The present T cell receptor beta chain was sequenced within a study of control samples from healthy donors and cancer patients. TCRdb's table, derived via immunoSEQ multiplex PCR, lists solely in-frame clones and lacks some. This repertoire shows 50,000 to 75,000 clones, 65% to 90% found once; its top ten account for 4.5% to 7%. This clone has only one observation. CDR3 length equals 12 residues. V lost 10 bases and J 5 bases, leaving 15 bases between the germline ends. CDR1 is MNHEY, CDR2 SVGAGI, per germline. The sequenced material came from blood. The clonotype originates from a middle-aged man in good health. The J gene is TRBJ2-7, the V gene TRBV6-5; D may be TRBD2 (6 bases). This chain's CDR3 is CAIRTKTHEQYF. The CDR3 DNA is TGTGCCATCAGGACTAAAACGCACGAGCAGTACTTC.